A selection of T cell receptor beta chains follows, all from one sample in a study of T cell responses to AZD1222 COVID-19 vaccine. Profiled with immunoSEQ multiplex PCR; TCRdb holds only in-frame clones, not every one. The sample consists of about 76,000 clones, more than 60% of them appearing once. The sequenced sample was peripheral blood, obtained 28 days after the second dose of the MenACWY control vaccine. Source of these receptors: an adult who received the MenACWY meningococcal vaccine as a control. The CDR3 runs from the conserved cysteine through the conserved F or W.

J gene	V gene	CDR3 protein
TRBJ1-6	TRBV5-5	CASSLRDADSPLHF
TRBJ1-1	TRBV12-3/TRBV12-4	CASSFQGGTEAFF
TRBJ2-1	TRBV19	CASTRGNNEQFF
TRBJ1-4	TRBV30	CAWSVGTVIEKLFF
TRBJ1-3	TRBV6-1	CASSEQSSGNTIYF
TRBJ2-5	TRBV20-1	CSARTDETQYF
TRBJ1-1	TRBV13	CASSQPNTEAFF
TRBJ1-2	TRBV6-5	CASSPNPGSYGYTF
TRBJ2-1	TRBV5-1	CASRRQAGDNEQFF
TRBJ1-6	TRBV27	CASSLEGIRSPLHF
TRBJ1-1	TRBV19	CASSINGAGTEAFF
TRBJ1-1	TRBV12-3/TRBV12-4	CASSPRSETEAFF
TRBJ1-2	TRBV6-4	CASSDSFSREDYGYTF
TRBJ2-7	TRBV7-2	CASSSLTGTVDEQYF
TRBJ1-5	TRBV9	CASSVGGDSNQPQHF
TRBJ2-6	TRBV4-2	CASSRVGGVGANVLTF
TRBJ2-5	TRBV7-2	CASSLRAGFQETQYF
TRBJ1-2	TRBV28	CASSPGEGQLYGYTF
TRBJ1-1	TRBV4-1	CASSQTALGEAFF
TRBJ1-6	TRBV21-1	CASSKDGTGGNSPLHF
TRBJ1-1	TRBV7-9	CASSPRRAGTEAFF
TRBJ1-2	TRBV19	CASSPSRDAIYGYTF
TRBJ1-5	TRBV7-2	CASSLALWGGQPQHF
TRBJ2-7	TRBV6-6	CASATRTSLYEQYF
TRBJ1-4	TRBV19	CASSIARVPNEKLFF
TRBJ2-3	TRBV7-9	CASTLGGTDTQYF
TRBJ1-1	TRBV5-6	CASSYGPRENTEAFF
TRBJ2-1	TRBV10-3	CASSYRVQNEQFF
TRBJ1-5	TRBV30	CAWSVKRTSVIRGNQPQHF
TRBJ2-1	TRBV6-2/TRBV6-3	CASSYSLWSWENNEQFF
TRBJ2-2	TRBV9	CASSVSPGAGELFF
TRBJ1-1	TRBV30	CAWSEPGQGLAYTEAFF
TRBJ1-6	TRBV7-2	CASSLVLMGFNSPLHF
TRBJ2-1	TRBV29-1	CSVQASGGTEQFF
TRBJ1-1	TRBV30	CAWRALVGSDTEAFF
TRBJ2-2	TRBV7-9	CASRGDRGGGNTGELFF